The 29 T cell receptor beta chains given below trace back to one sample, sequenced in a study of molecular identifiers for immune sequencing clone quantification. TCRdb reanalysed the PCR reads using MiXCR and keeps one entry per CDR3 protein. The sample lists about half a million distinct CDR3 sequences, 25% occurring once. The material sequenced was naive CD8+ T cells from blood, with Jurkat cell RNA spiked in. The subset is: FACS-sorted CD8+CD4-CCR7+CD45RA+ naive T cells. These receptors came from a human donor in good health. Some libraries in this study had Jurkat cell RNA spiked in.

On this clonotype: Being one base from a much bigger clone, this may be a read error. V is TRBV28 and J is TRBJ2-5; TRBD2 aligns across 7 bases. The CDR3 covers 17 residues. CDR1 and CDR2 from the germline V gene are MDHEN and SYDVKM. As DNA, the CDR3 is TGTGCCAGCAGTTTCCCCCTTGGGGGAGGGCCTCAAGAGCCCCAGTACTTC. This codes for CASSFPLGGGPQEPQYF.

In this sample, this clonotype turned up a few times. The V gene is TRBV13, the J gene TRBJ2-1, with 12 bases matching TRBD2. V shed 6 bases and J 0 bases; nucleotides not matched to a gene: 9. This CDR3 has 18 residues. CDR1 PRHDT and CDR2 FYEKMQ come from the germline V gene (reference sequence). As DNA, the CDR3 is TGTGCCAGCAGTCCCGGGACTAGCGGGCGGAGCTCCTACAATGAGCAGTTCTTC. It encodes CASSPGTSGRSSYNEQFF.

This clonotype occurred many times. The rearrangement joins TRBV7-2 to TRBJ1-1; possibly TRBD1 for D (5 bases). The V and J ends lost 4 bases and 5 bases respectively, with 8 bases between them. The CDR3 is 12 amino acids. The germline V gene encodes CDR1 SGHTA and CDR2 FQGNSA. This CDR3 reads CASSSWGTEAFF. CDR3 bases: TGTGCCAGCAGCTCGTGGGGGACTGAAGCTTTCTTT.

V and J are TRBV6-2 or TRBV6-3 and TRBJ1-2, with 8 bases fitting TRBD1. The trim removed 6 bases at V and 4 bases at J, leaving 10 bases unmatched. The CDR3 totals 15 residues. Germline CDR1 reads MNHEY; CDR2 reads SVGEGT. The CDR3 protein is CASRRDLQGVYGYTF. In nucleotides, the CDR3 is TGTGCCAGCAGACGAGATCTACAGGGGGTCTATGGCTACACCTTC.

The chain uses TRBV12-3 or TRBV12-4 and TRBJ1-2; 7 positions match TRBD1. V was pared by 6 bases and J by 2 bases, with 12 bases of the junction left unmatched. This CDR3 has 16 residues. The CDR3 DNA reads TGTGCCAGCAGATCCGCCAGACAGGGTTTCAACTATGGCTACACCTTC. Encoded protein: CASRSARQGFNYGYTF.

In its sample, this clonotype was seen a few times. The CDR3 DNA is TGTGCCAGCAGTTACTCTTACACGGACGGCTACACCTTC. This translates into CASSYSYTDGYTF. The rearrangement joins TRBV6-5 to TRBJ1-2; D is undetermined. This CDR3 has 13 residues. From germline, CDR1 is MNHEY and CDR2 SVGAGI. The V and J ends lost 0 bases and 8 bases respectively, with 10 bases between them.

This chain connects TRBV30 to TRBJ2-1; D gene unclear. In germline, CDR1 is GTSNPN, CDR2 SVGIG (reference sequence). Trimming removed 4 bases from V and 0 bases from J, with 10 bases in between. The CDR3 runs to 14 residues. The CDR3 DNA reads TGTGCCTGGACCTACACTCGCTCCTACAATGAGCAGTTCTTC. Translated, it gives CAWTYTRSYNEQFF.

This clonotype has a count of ten or more. The J gene is TRBJ1-3, the V gene TRBV5-6; no clear D. V gave up 4 bases and J gave up 2 bases, with 10 bases separating them. Germline V gene data show CDR1 as SGHDT and CDR2 as YYEEEE. This CDR3 has 14 amino acids. The CDR3 region is CASSIEEAGNTIYF. The CDR3 region has the DNA TGTGCCAGCAGCATTGAAGAGGCTGGAAACACCATATATTTT.

In regard to this clonotype: Because the CDR3 is missing its conserved closing phenylalanine or tryptophan, this is likely a read error. The rearrangement joins TRBV7-9 to TRBJ2-5; D not certain. From germline, CDR1 is SEHNR and CDR2 FQNEAQ (reference sequence). Trimming removed 3 bases at V and 5 bases at J, with 16 bases between. The CDR3 loop spans 15 amino acids. CDR3 protein: CASSFMVGNSETQYY. CDR3 DNA: TGTGCCAGCAGCTTTATGGTGGGGAATTCGGAGACCCAGTACTAC.

V usage is TRBV27 and J usage is TRBJ2-1; no reliable D call. The germline V and J ends were trimmed by 7 bases and 4 bases, with 8 bases remaining between them. Germline CDR1 MNHEY, CDR2 SMNVEV (reference sequence). The CDR3 has 12 amino acids. The CDR3 sequence is CASTTEYNEQFF. CDR3 DNA sequence: TGTGCCAGCACTACGGAGTACAATGAGCAGTTCTTC.

CDR3 nucleotide sequence: TGTGCCAGTAGTACAGGCCAGGGGTTACGGCAGCCCCAGCATTTT. Translation gives CASSTGQGLRQPQHF. This chain joins TRBV19 and TRBJ1-5, with D tentatively TRBD1 (6 bases). From germline, CDR1 is LNHDA and CDR2 SQIVND (reference sequence). The CDR3 consists of 15 residues. The V end was cut by 4 bases, the J end by 7 bases, with 17 bases between.

The V and J genes are TRBV11-2 and TRBJ2-4; tentatively, D is TRBD1 (5 bases). The germline V gene has CDR1 SGHAT and CDR2 FQNNGV. Trimming took off 1 base at V and 9 bases at J, with 10 bases between the two ends. The CDR3 length is 13 residues. CDR3 residues: CASSLVGDRIQYF. The CDR3 DNA is TGTGCCAGCAGCTTAGTAGGGGATCGCATTCAGTACTTC.

The V gene is TRBV4-3, the J gene TRBJ2-7; 11 bases line up with TRBD1. The V gene's germline CDR1 is LGHNA and CDR2 YSLEER. V shed 4 bases, J shed 3 bases, and the junction held 5 bases outside the gene matches. CDR3 length equals 15 residues. CDR3 bases: TGCGCCAGCAGCCCCGGGACAGGGGGTCGCTACGAGCAGTACTTC. Protein sequence: CASSPGTGGRYEQYF.

This clonotype was recorded a few times. This rearrangement joins TRBV6-5 to TRBJ1-2; D is unclear. Germline-derived CDR1 and CDR2 are MNHEY and SVGAGI. This CDR3 is 13 amino acids long. V was clipped by 2 bases and J by 1 base, with 5 bases between them. CDR3 in amino acids: CASSYEYNYGYTF. The DNA for the CDR3 is TGTGCCAGCAGTTACGAGTATAACTATGGCTACACCTTC.

In its sample, this clonotype was seen a few times. The chain combines TRBV5-1 with TRBJ2-3; TRBD2 matches at 12 bases. Germline values: CDR1 SGHRS, CDR2 YFSETQ. The V segment lost 0 bases and the J segment 6 bases; nucleotides outside the gene matches: 5. The CDR3 is made up of 16 amino acids. The CDR3, as DNA: TGCGCCAGCAGCTTGGGACTAGCGGGGGACGTGGATACGCAGTATTTT. Translated: CASSLGLAGDVDTQYF.

This clonotype occurred a few times. The chain employs TRBV30 and TRBJ1-1; 7 positions agree with TRBD1. This CDR3 has 12 residues. Germline loops: CDR1 GTSNPN, CDR2 SVGIG (reference sequence). Trimming removed 5 bases from V and 1 base from J; junction bases left unmatched: 1. CDR3 in DNA: TGTGCCTGGGGGACAGCGAACACTGAAGCTTTCTTT. It is translated as CAWGTANTEAFF.

This clonotype was counted between two and nine times. The junction departs from the called germline gene at one end, perhaps through a read error. This sequence joins TRBV7-2 and TRBJ1-2, with D unresolved. The germline V gene has CDR1 SGHTA and CDR2 FQGNSA. The CDR3 is 14 residues long. For the CDR3, the DNA is TGTGCCAGCACCTTATATCAGACGAGCTATGGCTACACCTTC. It yields the protein CASTLYQTSYGYTF.

This clonotype was observed many times. The CDR3 sequence is CASSPTVYEAFF. The CDR3 nucleotides read TGTGCCAGCTCACCTACAGTATATGAAGCTTTCTTT. This rearrangement joins TRBV18 to TRBJ1-1; D not resolved. The CDR3 contains 12 residues. V gave up 3 bases and J gave up 7 bases, with 9 bases separating them. The germline V gene encodes CDR1 KGHSH and CDR2 LQKENI.

This clonotype appeared a single time. This chain connects TRBV9 to TRBJ2-3; no reliable D call. The ends were cut back, 5 bases at V and 4 bases at J, with 20 bases in the middle. Germline CDR1 reads SGDLS; CDR2 reads YYNGEE. CDR3 length: 16 residues. CDR3 region: CASRGRSRLSADTQYF. The CDR3 DNA sequence: TGTGCCAGCAGAGGCCGAAGTAGGCTAAGCGCAGATACGCAGTATTTT.

Points on this clonotype: A much larger clone differs by one base, so this may be a read error. The chain has TRBV5-6 and TRBJ2-5; tentative D call: TRBD1 (6 bases). The CDR3 extends over 14 amino acids. Germline CDR1 SGHDT, CDR2 YYEEEE. The CDR3 DNA is TGTACCAGCAGCTCCGTGACAGGCCAAGAGACCCAGTACTTC. As protein: CTSSSVTGQETQYF.

V is TRBV6-2 or TRBV6-3 and J is TRBJ1-2, with D uncertain. From germline, CDR1 is MNHEY and CDR2 SVGEGT. This CDR3 has 11 residues. Trimming removed 6 bases at V and 4 bases at J, with 6 bases between. The chain's CDR3 is CASRLFYGYTF. Here the CDR3 DNA reads TGTGCCAGCAGGTTATTCTATGGCTACACCTTC.

As to this clonotype: Relative to the germline gene, one junction end is altered; a read error may explain this. This rearrangement joins TRBV29-1 to TRBJ2-5; 10 nucleotides align to TRBD2. Germline loops: CDR1 SQVTM, CDR2 ANQGSEA. The CDR3 is 15 residues long. CDR3 sequence (DNA): TGCAGCGTTGAAGATTCGCGGCTAGCGGGGGTACATAGGCACTTC. Residues: CSVEDSRLAGVHRHF.

There are a few counts of this clonotype. V and J are TRBV5-1 and TRBJ1-1, with 9 bases lining up with TRBD1. Per germline, CDR1 SGHRS and CDR2 YFSETQ. This CDR3 spans 18 amino acids. V dropped 7 bases and J dropped 0; count of bases not matched to a gene: 16. The CDR3 sequence is CASATWPGQGGMNTEAFF. The DNA of the CDR3 is TGCGCCAGCGCAACCTGGCCGGGACAGGGAGGAATGAACACTGAAGCTTTCTTT.

The rearrangement uses TRBV4-3 and TRBJ1-6; 7 bases fit TRBD1. V lost 0 bases to trimming and J lost 8 bases; unmatched junction nucleotides: 7. Per germline, CDR1 LGHNA and CDR2 YSLEER. The length of the CDR3 is 16 residues. The DNA for the CDR3 is TGCGCCAGCAGCCAAGATTCACAGGGGTGGGATTCACCCCTCCACTTT. Translating gives CASSQDSQGWDSPLHF.

The chain employs TRBV12-3 or TRBV12-4 and TRBJ2-2, with D maybe TRBD1 (5 bases). V was shortened by 3 bases and J by 6 bases, with 11 bases between the two germline ends. The CDR3 is 14 amino acids. In DNA form, the CDR3 reads TGTGCCAGCAGTTTGTCCGACAGTGCCGGGGAGCTGTTTTTT. This sequence encodes CASSLSDSAGELFF.

This clonotype was detected a few times. This chain joins TRBV4-3 and TRBJ1-1; possibly TRBD1 for D (5 bases). V was cut by 0 bases and J by 5 bases, with 19 bases left in between. The CDR3 is made up of 17 amino acids. Germline V gives CDR1 LGHNA, CDR2 YSLEER. The CDR3 is CASSQDGGRGARTEAFF. The CDR3 bases are TGCGCCAGCAGCCAAGATGGGGGGAGGGGTGCGAGAACTGAAGCTTTCTTT.

This clonotype was picked up many times. This chain links TRBV7-2 with TRBJ1-4; 7 bases line up with TRBD1. The V segment lost 1 base and the J segment 10 bases; nucleotides outside the gene matches: 0. The length of the CDR3 is 12 residues. Per the germline V gene, CDR1 is SGHTA and CDR2 is FQGNSA. The CDR3 protein is CASSLDRGKLFF. CDR3 bases: TGTGCCAGCAGCTTAGACAGGGGAAAACTGTTTTTT.

This clonotype was recorded a few times. V is TRBV27 and J is TRBJ1-1; D is unresolved. Germline V gene data show CDR1 as MNHEY and CDR2 as SMNVEV (reference sequence). The CDR3 length is 14 residues. V was cut by 7 bases and J by 0 bases, with 12 bases left in between. The CDR3 coding sequence is TGTGCCAGCAACGCCCGGGGTCTGAACACTGAAGCTTTCTTT. This sequence encodes CASNARGLNTEAFF.

V gene TRBV5-4 combines with J gene TRBJ2-3; D might be TRBD2 (6 bases). V lost 0 bases, J lost 5 bases, and 19 bases lay in between. CDR3 length equals 17 residues. Germline V gives CDR1 SGHNT, CDR2 YYREEE (reference sequence). The CDR3 DNA reads as TGTGCCAGCAGCTTGGCCATAGGGCGGGGTACGGTAGATACGCAGTATTTT. Amino acids: CASSLAIGRGTVDTQYF.